This T cell receptor beta chain was recorded in a study of STAT5B mutations in CD4+ large granular lymphocyte leukemia. Sequencing was at survey level. TCRdb's table, derived via immunoSEQ multiplex PCR, lists solely in-frame clones and lacks some. This table has approximately 32,000 clones, approximately 69% appearing once. The CDR3 runs 12 residues. The V end was cut by 5 bases, the J end by 2 bases, with 5 bases between. Germline CDR1 SGHTA, CDR2 FQGNSA. Points on this clone: Antigen specificity is unknown.

Points from the study as a whole: Main leukemic clonotypes were patient-specific, but 20% to 25% appeared at low frequency elsewhere.

The sequencing input was CD4+ T cells from blood buffy coats. This chain connects TRBV7-2 to TRBJ2-3; no clear D. The origin of this receptor is a human donor in good health. CDR3 sequence: CASSPTTDTQYF. The DNA for the CDR3 is TGTGCCAGCAGCCCAACCACAGATACGCAGTATTTT.